The next 27 T cell receptor beta chains were all read from a single sample in a study of cytomegalovirus exposure and HLA in healthy donors. Sequenced by immunoSEQ multiplex PCR; TCRdb stores in-frame clones only, minus some. The data show under 140,000 clones, with 85% to 90% seen just once and more than 1.4% held by the top ten. Sequenced sample: PBMCs. These TCRs come from a woman aged 25-40 years in good health and CMV-seropositive.

The rearrangement joins TRBV7-2 to TRBJ2-7; tentative D call: TRBD1 (6 bases). The CDR3 extends over 15 amino acids. The germline V and J ends were trimmed by 0 bases and 6 bases, with 15 bases remaining between them. Germline V gene data show CDR1 as SGHTA and CDR2 as FQGNSA. The CDR3, as DNA: TGTGCCAGCAGCTTAGCAATAGGGGGTTGGCGCGAGCAGTACTTC. Its translation is CASSLAIGGWREQYF.

V gene TRBV5-4 combines with J gene TRBJ2-5; TRBD1 matches at 7 bases. J gave up 7 bases and V 4 bases, and 13 bases lay outside the gene matches. There are 15 residues in the CDR3. CDR1 and CDR2 (germline): SGHNT, YYREEE (reference sequence). The DNA for the CDR3 is TGTGCCAGCAGCACAAGGACAGGCCGGGTCGCGACCCAGTACTTC. Translated: CASSTRTGRVATQYF.

The chain has TRBV7-2 and TRBJ1-5; 8 nucleotides line up with TRBD1. Germline values: CDR1 SGHTA, CDR2 FQGNSA. Unmatched junction bases numbered 6, after V lost 2 bases and J lost 6 bases. The length of the CDR3 is 15 residues. CDR3 sequence (DNA): TGTGCCAGCAGCTTAAGGACAGGGATAGGTCAGCCCCAGCATTTT. Its protein is CASSLRTGIGQPQHF.

The chain uses TRBV5-4 and TRBJ2-5, with 10 bases identical to TRBD2. There are 15 residues in the CDR3. Trimming at V came to 4 bases and at J to 2 bases, leaving 5 bases not matched to a gene. Germline V CDR1 and CDR2: SGHNT, YYREEE (reference sequence). This CDR3 reads CASSQIAGGQETQYF. The CDR3 DNA reads TGTGCCAGCAGCCAGATAGCGGGGGGACAAGAGACCCAGTACTTC. The full variable domain, with the rest looked up from reference TRBV5-4 and TRBJ2-5, is ETGVTQSPTHLIKTRGQQVTLRCSSQSGHNTVSWYQQALGQGPQFIFQYYREEENGRGNFPPRFSGLQFPNYSSELNVNALELDDSALYLCASSQIAGGQETQYFGPGTRLLVL.

The chain is built from TRBV6-1 and TRBJ1-5; D might be TRBD1 (6 bases). The germline V gene encodes CDR1 MNHNS and CDR2 SASEGT. Trimming removed 6 bases at V and 0 bases at J, with 12 bases between. CDR3 size: 15 residues. In DNA form, the CDR3 reads TGTGCCAGCAGCGCTCAGGGGTATAGCAATCAGCCCCAGCATTTT. The encoded protein is CASSAQGYSNQPQHF.

The chain uses TRBV10-3 and TRBJ1-3; maybe TRBD1 (5 bases). The V gene lost 6 bases and the J gene lost 0 bases, with 6 bases spanning the gap. The CDR3 extends over 13 amino acids. Germline V gene lookup returns CDR1 ENHRY and CDR2 SYGVKD. The CDR3 DNA is TGTGCCATCAGGACAGTCTCTGGAAACACCATATATTTT. The encoded protein is CAIRTVSGNTIYF.

This clone was observed once. This chain connects TRBV28 to TRBJ2-5; D might be TRBD2 (5 bases). Germline V gene lookup returns CDR1 MDHEN and CDR2 SYDVKM. Trimming cost V 6 bases and J 5 bases, with 13 bases left between them. The CDR3 contains 13 residues. The DNA for the CDR3 is TGTGCCAGCAGAAAAGGAGGTTTGGAGACCCAGTACTTC. Translation: CASRKGGLETQYF.

The J gene is TRBJ2-5, the V gene TRBV29-1; TRBD2 might be the D (7 bases). The CDR3 consists of 12 residues. Germline V gene data show CDR1 as SQVTM and CDR2 as ANQGSEA. Trimming stripped 7 bases from V and 5 bases from J, with 14 bases between. This CDR3 is CSARGPYETQYF. The CDR3 nucleotides are TGCAGCGCGCGGGGGCCGTATGAGACCCAGTACTTC.

This chain uses TRBV5-6 with TRBJ2-1; D gene ambiguous. Germline V gene data show CDR1 as SGHDT and CDR2 as YYEEEE. The length of the CDR3 is 12 residues. V shed 3 bases and J shed 7 bases, with 8 bases lying between them. CDR3 loop: CASSYYLNEQFF. The CDR3 DNA follows: TGTGCCAGCAGCTACTACTTGAATGAGCAGTTCTTC.

This chain's CDR3 is CASSPPGGNYEQYF. CDR3 bases: TGTGCCAGCAGCCCTCCGGGGGGGAACTACGAGCAGTACTTC. The chain recombines TRBV11-2 with TRBJ2-7, with 8 bases that match TRBD2. This CDR3 is 14 amino acids long. Germline values: CDR1 SGHAT, CDR2 FQNNGV. V lost 5 bases to trimming and J lost 3 bases; unmatched junction nucleotides: 6. Complete variable domain (other parts from reference TRBV11-2 and TRBJ2-7): EAGVAQSPRYKIIEKRQSVAFWCNPISGHATLYWYQQILGQGPKLLIQFQNNGVVDDSQLPKDRFSAERLKGVDSTLKIQPAKLEDSAVYLCASSPPGGNYEQYFGPGTRLTVT.

The chain uses TRBV23-1 and TRBJ2-7, with TRBD2 matching 8 bases. TRBV23-1 is labeled an ORF, and its function is uncertain. This CDR3 comprises 15 residues. V lost 4 bases to trimming and J lost 2 bases; unmatched junction nucleotides: 7. The CDR3 protein is CASSPNETSAYEQYF. DNA of the CDR3: TGCGCCAGCAGTCCAAATGAGACTAGCGCCTACGAGCAGTACTTC.

The chain combines TRBV5-5 with TRBJ2-7; D may be TRBD2 (6 bases). Trimming removed 4 bases from V and 0 bases from J, with 14 bases in between. This CDR3 is 15 amino acids long. Germline CDR1 reads SGHKS; CDR2 reads YYEKEE (reference sequence). CDR3 amino acids: CASSRPPGLSYEQYF. CDR3 coding DNA: TGTGCCAGCAGCCGGCCTCCGGGACTCTCCTACGAGCAGTACTTC.

The rearrangement links TRBV27 to TRBJ2-3; D remains unclear. The V end was cut by 3 bases, the J end by 6 bases, with 10 bases between. This CDR3 is built from 13 residues. Germline CDR1 reads MNHEY; CDR2 reads SMNVEV (reference sequence). CDR3 nucleotide sequence: TGTGCCAGCAGTTTTCGCCCCGGGGATACGCAGTATTTT. Translated, it gives CASSFRPGDTQYF.

CDR3 in DNA: TGTGCCAGTAGTTCGGGACTTCGGGCTAGCACAGATACGCAGTATTTT. Its translation is CASSSGLRASTDTQYF. This chain uses TRBV19 with TRBJ2-3, with D tentatively TRBD2 (6 bases). Germline-derived CDR1 and CDR2 are LNHDA and SQIVND (reference sequence). The CDR3 is 16 residues long. The germline V and J ends were trimmed by 5 bases and 0 bases, with 15 bases remaining between them.

This clone was counted a single time. This rearrangement joins TRBV2 to TRBJ2-5; the match to TRBD2 covers 7 bases. V gave up 0 bases and J gave up 7 bases; unmatched junction bases: 8. The CDR3 has 15 amino acids. Germline CDR1 reads SNHLY; CDR2 reads FYNNEI. The CDR3 spells CASSEAWGGSATQYF. CDR3 nucleotides: TGTGCCAGCAGTGAAGCGTGGGGGGGAAGTGCGACCCAGTACTTC.

The chain employs TRBV30 and TRBJ1-2; 8 nucleotides match TRBD1. CDR1 is GTSNPN and CDR2 is SVGIG in the germline V gene (reference sequence). The CDR3 is made up of 13 amino acids. The trim removed 2 bases at V and 8 bases at J, leaving 7 bases unmatched. The CDR3, as DNA: TGTGCCTGGAGTCCAGGGGGCTTTGGCGGCTACACCTTC. Translated: CAWSPGGFGGYTF.

The chain has TRBV30 and TRBJ1-4; 9 bases map to TRBD1. CDR3 length: 16 amino acids. The V and J ends lost 6 bases and 7 bases, in that order; junction bases with no gene match: 15. Germline-derived CDR1 and CDR2 are GTSNPN and SVGIG (reference sequence). This CDR3 reads CACEVQGAPAGEKLFF. DNA for the CDR3: TGTGCCTGTGAGGTACAGGGGGCGCCCGCGGGTGAAAAACTGTTTTTT.

The rearrangement uses TRBV10-3 and TRBJ2-7, with TRBD1 as a possible D gene (6 bases). Germline-derived CDR1 and CDR2 are ENHRY and SYGVKD. V was pared by 7 bases and J by 1 base, with 14 bases between. The length of the CDR3 is 14 residues. The CDR3 sequence is CAIKGAGASYEQYF. The CDR3 DNA is TGTGCCATCAAGGGCGCAGGGGCATCCTACGAGCAGTACTTC.

V usage is TRBV9 and J usage is TRBJ2-7; 8 bases match TRBD1. The germline V gene encodes CDR1 SGDLS and CDR2 YYNGEE. The CDR3 is 14 amino acids. V shed 7 bases, J shed 7 bases, and the junction held 13 bases outside the gene matches. In nucleotides, the CDR3 is TGTGCCAGCGGGCCGGGACAGGTCCTCGGTGAGCAGTACTTC. Translating gives CASGPGQVLGEQYF. The full variable domain, completed using reference TRBV9 and TRBJ2-7, is DSGVTQTPKHLITATGQRVTLRCSPRSGDLSVYWYQQSLDQGLQFLIQYYNGEERAKGNILERFSAQQFPDLHSELNLSSLELGDSALYFCASGPGQVLGEQYFGPGTRLTVT.

V and J are TRBV5-4 and TRBJ2-1; 11 nucleotides align to TRBD2. Germline trimming cut 4 bases from V and 7 bases from J; bases unmatched to any gene: 13. The CDR3 is 17 residues long. Germline lookup yields CDR1 SGHNT and CDR2 YYREEE (reference sequence). The CDR3 coding sequence is TGTGCCAGCAGCCCCGATGTTAGCGGGAGGGCCGGGAATGAGCAGTTCTTC. This gives the protein CASSPDVSGRAGNEQFF.

The rearrangement links TRBV29-1 to TRBJ1-1; D remains ambiguous. Trimming cost V 3 bases and J 0 bases, with 8 bases left between them. This CDR3 comprises 13 residues. Germline CDR1 reads SQVTM; CDR2 reads ANQGSEA. CDR3 region: CSVEEEMNTEAFF. DNA of the CDR3: TGCAGCGTTGAGGAGGAGATGAACACTGAAGCTTTCTTT. The complete variable domain, with remaining parts taken from reference TRBV29-1 and TRBJ1-1, reads SAVISQKPSRDICQRGTSLTIQCQVDSQVTMMFWYRQQPGQSLTLIATANQGSEATYESGFVIDKFPISRPNLTFSTLTVSNMSPEDSSIYLCSVEEEMNTEAFFGQGTRLTVV.

This chain connects TRBV6-6 to TRBJ2-1; D remains unclear. Per germline, CDR1 MNHNY and CDR2 SVGAGI (reference sequence). V lost 7 bases and J lost 4, with 11 bases in between. The CDR3 contains 13 residues. The CDR3 DNA reads as TGTGCCAGCACCCCGGGTGTGTACAATGAGCAGTTCTTC. Its protein is CASTPGVYNEQFF.

This clone was observed a few times. The chain uses TRBV4-2 and TRBJ1-5; the D is unclear. Trimming took 1 base from V and 0 from J, leaving 7 bases between them. The CDR3 loop spans 15 amino acids. Germline V lookup: CDR1 LGHNA, CDR2 YNFKEQ. The CDR3 bases are TGTGCCAGCAGCCAAGCTCCGTATAGCAATCAGCCCCAGCATTTT. Its translation is CASSQAPYSNQPQHF.

The J gene is TRBJ2-1, the V gene TRBV6-4; 13 bases map to TRBD2. V shed 5 bases, J shed 4 bases, and the junction held 2 bases outside the gene matches. This CDR3 is 15 amino acids long. Per germline, CDR1 MRHNA and CDR2 SNTAGT. The CDR3 here is CASSLTSGGYNEQFF. CDR3 nucleotides: TGTGCCAGCAGTTTGACTAGCGGGGGGTACAATGAGCAGTTCTTC.

The chain joins TRBV6-5 to TRBJ2-7; D is possibly TRBD1 (5 bases). The germline V gene encodes CDR1 MNHEY and CDR2 SVGAGI. V was pared by 6 bases and J by 5 bases, with 17 bases between. This CDR3 has 14 amino acids. CDR3 in amino acids: CASRGRETVNEQYF. The DNA for the CDR3 is TGTGCCAGCAGAGGGCGCGAGACAGTCAACGAGCAGTACTTC.

V is TRBV28 and J is TRBJ1-1; 7 nucleotides align to TRBD1. Losses at the gene ends were 6 bases for V and 0 bases for J; bases not matched to a gene: 4. The CDR3 runs to 14 residues. Germline V gene sequence: CDR1 MDHEN, CDR2 SYDVKM. The CDR3 DNA is TGTGCCAGCAGGAAGACAGGGATGAACACTGAAGCTTTCTTT. Its translation is CASRKTGMNTEAFF.

This clone occurred once. Sequence at one end of the junction differs from germline and may be a read error. The CDR3 nucleotides are TGTGCCAGCAGCTTAGCGAAGCGGACAGGGTCCTTCAATGAGCAGTTCTTC. This gives the protein CASSLAKRTGSFNEQFF. J is TRBJ2-1 and V is TRBV7-9; 8 nucleotides align to TRBD1. The length of the CDR3 is 17 residues. Per the germline V gene, CDR1 is SEHNR and CDR2 is FQNEAQ (reference sequence).